The T cell receptor beta chain described here comes from a study of blood T cell repertoires in COVID-19. Overall study: T cells, B-cell-depleted T cells, or PBMCs provided the cDNA or gDNA that served as material.

Produced via immunoSEQ multiplex PCR; TCRdb's table is partial and in-frame only. The profile shows a few hundred thousand clones, around 89% of them singletons. The CDR3 is made up of 14 amino acids. Germline assignment: CDR1 ENHRY and CDR2 SYGVKD. V dropped 3 bases and J dropped 1 base, with 9 bases sitting between them. The TCR comes from a woman aged 55 to 70 with acute or convalescent COVID-19. The specimen was peripheral blood. This chain uses TRBV10-3 with TRBJ1-1; D remains ambiguous. This chain's CDR3 is CAISDPSENTEAFF. CDR3 coding DNA: TGTGCCATCAGTGACCCCAGCGAGAACACTGAAGCTTTCTTT.